This T cell receptor (beta chain) was documented in a study of blood T cell repertoires in COVID-19. For the study at large: The study drew acute and convalescent COVID-19 samples from the United States, Italy and Spain. The analysed material was cDNA or gDNA that came from T cells, B-cell-depleted T cells, or PBMCs.

Per the original data handling: Researchers report that nucleated cell counts were estimated from reference gene primer amplification. Produced via immunoSEQ multiplex PCR; TCRdb's table is partial and in-frame only. That table furnishes V, J and clone size, whereas the DNA furnished D and trimming. The profile shows under 45,000 clones, about nine tenths of them singletons. CDR3 size: 15 residues. The chain couples TRBV21-1 to TRBJ1-3; the table's D call TRBD1 went unverified against the DNA. TRBV21-1 is designated a pseudogene. The TCR sequence derives from an elderly woman in a cohort sampled during active or convalescent COVID-19. The sequenced sample was peripheral blood. CDR3 DNA: TGTGCCAGCAACAGGGGGCGCGTACTAGTGAACACCATATATTTT. The encoded protein is CASNRGRVLVNTIYF.